These 9 T cell receptor beta chains came from one sample sequenced in a study of Graves' ophthalmopathy and Graves' hyperthyroidism. Using RNA transcripts, the TCR beta CDR3 regions were amplified. In the first round, RT-PCR was carried out with HTBI primers, and a multiplex PCR formed the second round. TCRdb re-called the multiplex PCR reads through MiXCR, storing one row per CDR3 protein. This table holds around 470,000 distinct CDR3 sequences, roughly 14% found once. The sequencing sample was made of blood. These receptors came from a woman aged 25 to 45 with Graves' ophthalmopathy.

The sample holds many counts of this clonotype. The chain is built from TRBV6-2 or TRBV6-3 and TRBJ2-7; D is undetermined. Germline V gives CDR1 MNHEY, CDR2 SVGEGT. The CDR3 length is 14 residues. V was pared by 3 bases and J by 2 bases, with 11 bases between. DNA of the CDR3: TGTGCCAGCAGTTATTTCGGACGGACCTACGAGCAGTACTTC. Its protein is CASSYFGRTYEQYF.

V gene TRBV28 combines with J gene TRBJ1-2, with TRBD1 as a possible D gene (6 bases). The CDR3 extends over 15 amino acids. V was pared by 4 bases and J by 3 bases, with 15 bases between. The germline CDR1 and CDR2 sequences are MDHEN and SYDVKM. CDR3 in DNA: TGTGCCAGCAGTTCGACACAGGGTGGCTACTATGGCTACACCTTC. This encodes CASSSTQGGYYGYTF.

The rearrangement uses TRBV5-1 and TRBJ1-2, with 7 bases fitting TRBD1. CDR1 SGHRS and CDR2 YFSETQ come from the germline V gene. The J segment lost 2 bases and the V segment lost 4 bases, leaving 17 bases of the junction unmatched. The CDR3 sequence is 18 residues long. The CDR3 spells CASSLAGLPGRGNYGYTF. CDR3 DNA: TGCGCCAGCAGCCTTGCCGGGCTACCCGGCAGGGGGAACTATGGCTACACCTTC.

This clonotype was counted at least ten times. The chain uses TRBV6-2 or TRBV6-3 and TRBJ1-2; a weak D match, TRBD1 (5 bases). CDR1 is MNHEY, CDR2 SVGEGT, per germline. With 5 bases removed from V and 7 bases from J, the gap between germline ends came to 17 bases. This CDR3 region has 14 residues. CDR3 protein: CASSPTTVYGGYTF. Written as DNA, the CDR3 is TGTGCCAGCAGTCCAACGACAGTCTACGGTGGCTACACCTTC.

There are many counts of this clonotype. The rearrangement links TRBV6-4 to TRBJ2-3; D unresolved. The CDR3 has 9 residues. Germline V gives CDR1 MRHNA, CDR2 SNTAGT. The V end was cut by 10 bases, the J end by 10 bases, with 9 bases between. The CDR3, as DNA: TGTGCCATGCCCGGCCCGCAGTATTTT. Translation gives CAMPGPQYF.

Ten or more counts support this clonotype. The V gene is TRBV6-5, the J gene TRBJ1-2; D is unresolved. This CDR3 comprises 12 residues. The ends were cut back, 6 bases at V and 7 bases at J, with 12 bases in the middle. In germline, CDR1 is MNHEY, CDR2 SVGAGI. The chain's CDR3 is CASSSPTRGYTF. CDR3 bases: TGTGCCAGCAGCTCTCCGACACGTGGCTACACCTTC.

This chain links TRBV5-6 with TRBJ2-7, with 7 bases aligning to TRBD2. Germline trimming cut 0 bases from V and 0 bases from J; bases unmatched to any gene: 15. This CDR3 spans 19 amino acids. Germline lookup yields CDR1 SGHDT and CDR2 YYEEEE. The CDR3 bases are TGTGCCAGCAGCTTGGCCAAAGACGAGCGGGACTTTAGCTCCTACGAGCAGTACTTC. Its translation: CASSLAKDERDFSSYEQYF.

The table lists this clonotype with many counts. This sequence joins TRBV12-3 or TRBV12-4 and TRBJ2-5; 9 bases match TRBD2. This CDR3 spans 18 amino acids. Trimming at V came to 3 bases and at J to 3 bases, leaving 14 bases not matched to a gene. The DNA of the CDR3 is TGTGCCAGCAGTTTCGAGGGTGCGGGAGGGCCCATGAAAGAGACCCAGTACTTC. This translates into CASSFEGAGGPMKETQYF.

The table lists this clonotype with many counts. This CDR3 reads CSARGGATLTNSPLHF. The CDR3, as DNA: TGCAGTGCTAGAGGGGGAGCTACCCTTACCAATTCACCCCTCCACTTT. V and J are TRBV20-1 and TRBJ1-6, with D unclear. This CDR3 is 16 amino acids long. In germline, CDR1 is DFQATT, CDR2 SNEGSKA (reference sequence). V dropped 1 base and J dropped 7 bases, with 17 bases sitting between them.